What follows are 9 T cell receptor beta chains derived from one specimen sequenced in a study of human T cells and chemical hapten exposure. Each CDR3 protein gets one entry after TCRdb re-called the 5' RACE reads with MiXCR. The sample lists 110,000 to 150,000 distinct CDR3 sequences; 4.1% were seen once. Unseparated into fractions, whole blood served as the source from which total RNA was extracted. These receptors originate from a female donor in good health.

This clonotype appeared many times. The chain recombines TRBV7-2 with TRBJ2-3, with 9 bases lining up with TRBD2. This CDR3 is built from 19 residues. V lost 9 bases, J lost 0 bases, and 19 bases stayed unmatched. From germline, CDR1 is SGHTA and CDR2 FQGNSA. CDR3 DNA sequence: TGTGCCAGTTCTCGGGGAGGGGGCCGTCTAGCGGGGAGCACAGATACGCAGTATTTT. It translates to CASSRGGGRLAGSTDTQYF.

This clonotype was found many times. This sequence joins TRBV6-5 and TRBJ1-1; 9 bases are a match to TRBD1. Germline CDR1 MNHEY, CDR2 SVGAGI. The CDR3 length is 12 residues. The trim removed 5 bases at V and 7 bases at J, leaving 2 bases unmatched. The CDR3 sequence is CASSRTGVEAFF. The DNA of the CDR3 is TGTGCCAGCAGTCGGACAGGGGTTGAAGCTTTCTTT.

This clonotype was detected a few times. The chain couples TRBV20-1 to TRBJ2-1, with a weak D call TRBD2 (6 bases). The V end lost 4 bases, the J end lost 4 bases, and 14 bases lay between the germline ends. The CDR3 runs to 14 residues. Germline assignment: CDR1 DFQATT and CDR2 SNEGSKA (reference sequence). The DNA for the CDR3 is TGCAGTGCTACTCCGGGACTTGTATACAATGAGCAGTTCTTC. It codes for CSATPGLVYNEQFF.

This clonotype appeared many times. The DNA for the CDR3 is TGTGCCAGCAGTTCCCGTTCGGGACGGGTGTTTTTT. Translated, it gives CASSSRSGRVFF. J is TRBJ1-4 and V is TRBV6-5, with a tentative D call TRBD1 (5 bases). The V end lost 4 bases, the J end lost 15 bases, and 15 bases lay between the germline ends. The germline V gene encodes CDR1 MNHEY and CDR2 SVGAGI. CDR3 length: 12 amino acids.

This clonotype was observed at least ten times. This chain joins TRBV5-1 and TRBJ2-1, with 8 bases lining up with TRBD2. The ends lost 2 bases at V and 5 bases at J; junction bases unmatched: 3. Germline CDR1 and CDR2: SGHRS and YFSETQ. The CDR3 has 14 residues. This chain's CDR3 is CASSFGGADNEQFF. Here the CDR3 DNA reads TGCGCCAGCAGCTTCGGGGGGGCAGACAATGAGCAGTTCTTC.

The table lists this clonotype with many counts. This chain links TRBV7-2 with TRBJ2-7, with D possibly being TRBD1 (5 bases). CDR1 and CDR2 (germline): SGHTA, FQGNSA. The V gene lost 1 base and the J gene lost 4 bases, with 8 bases spanning the gap. This CDR3 comprises 13 residues. The CDR3 loop is CASSLVGAYEQYF. The CDR3 region has the DNA TGTGCCAGCAGCTTAGTTGGGGCGTACGAGCAGTACTTC.

This clonotype was detected ten times or more. The chain links TRBV4-2 to TRBJ2-7; 10 nucleotides line up with TRBD2. Germline CDR1 is LGHNA and CDR2 is YNFKEQ. This CDR3 region has 17 residues. V lost 3 bases to trimming and J lost 0 bases; unmatched junction nucleotides: 8. This CDR3 is CASSHLSGGILSYEQYF. The DNA of the CDR3 is TGTGCCAGCAGCCATCTTAGCGGGGGGATCCTCTCCTACGAGCAGTACTTC.

This clonotype was counted at least ten times. The J gene is TRBJ2-3, the V gene TRBV4-2, with 8 bases aligning to TRBD2. Trimming took 0 bases from V and 3 from J; bases not matched to a gene: 8. CDR3 length equals 17 residues. Germline V CDR1 and CDR2: LGHNA, YNFKEQ. The DNA of the CDR3 is TGTGCCAGCAGCCAAGATCTACGGGGGGGAACGACAGATACGCAGTATTTT. It codes for CASSQDLRGGTTDTQYF.

This clonotype was seen repeatedly, ten times or more. The V gene is TRBV9, the J gene TRBJ1-6; 9 nucleotides line up with TRBD1. The germline V gene encodes CDR1 SGDLS and CDR2 YYNGEE. J lost 14 bases, V lost 0 bases, and 21 bases had no gene match. The CDR3 covers 19 residues. The CDR3 sequence is CASSVGRLRGGQGWDALHF. CDR3 DNA: TGTGCCAGCAGCGTAGGTAGGTTGCGAGGGGGACAGGGATGGGACGCCCTCCACTTT.